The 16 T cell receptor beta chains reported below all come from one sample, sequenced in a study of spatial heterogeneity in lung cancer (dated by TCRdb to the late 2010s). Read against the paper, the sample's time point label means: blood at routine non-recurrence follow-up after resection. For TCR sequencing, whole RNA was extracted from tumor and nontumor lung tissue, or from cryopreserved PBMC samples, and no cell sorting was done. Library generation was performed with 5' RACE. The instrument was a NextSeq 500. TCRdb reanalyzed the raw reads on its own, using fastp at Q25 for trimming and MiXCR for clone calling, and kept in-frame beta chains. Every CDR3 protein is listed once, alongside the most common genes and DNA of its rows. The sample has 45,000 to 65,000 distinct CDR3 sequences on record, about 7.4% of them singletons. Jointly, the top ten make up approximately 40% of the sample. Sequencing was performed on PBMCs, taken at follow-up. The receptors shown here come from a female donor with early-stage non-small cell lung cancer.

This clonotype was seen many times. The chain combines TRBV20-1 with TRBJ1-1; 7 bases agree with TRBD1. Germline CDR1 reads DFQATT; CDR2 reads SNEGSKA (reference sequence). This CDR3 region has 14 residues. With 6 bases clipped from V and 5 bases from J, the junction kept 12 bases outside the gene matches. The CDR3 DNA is TGCAGTGCAACCAACCCAGGGGGAGGGACTGAAGCTTTCTTT. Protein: CSATNPGGGTEAFF.

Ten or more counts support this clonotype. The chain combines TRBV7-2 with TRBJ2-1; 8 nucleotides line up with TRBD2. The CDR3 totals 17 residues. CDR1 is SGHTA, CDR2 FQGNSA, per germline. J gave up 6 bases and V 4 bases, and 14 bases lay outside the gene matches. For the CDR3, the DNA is TGTGCCAGCAGCTCTCCCCTCGGGGCGGGGGGACCCAATGAGCAGTTCTTC. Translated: CASSSPLGAGGPNEQFF. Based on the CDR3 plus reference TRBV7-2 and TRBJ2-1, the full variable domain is GAGVSQSPSNKVTEKGKDVELRCDPISGHTALYWYRQSLGQGLEFLIYFQGNSAPDKSGLPSDRFSAERTGGSVSTLTIQRTQQEDSAVYLCASSSPLGAGGPNEQFFGPGTRLTVL.

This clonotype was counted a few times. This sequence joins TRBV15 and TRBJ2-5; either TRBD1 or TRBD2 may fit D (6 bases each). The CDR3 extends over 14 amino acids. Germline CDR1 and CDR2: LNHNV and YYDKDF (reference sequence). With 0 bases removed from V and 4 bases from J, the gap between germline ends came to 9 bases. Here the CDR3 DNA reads TGTGCCACCAGCAGAGAAGGGGGGCCAGAGACCCAGTACTTC. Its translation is CATSREGGPETQYF.

CDR3 bases: TGTGCCAGCAGTCACCCGGGACAGGGCTCCTACGAGCAGTACTTC. Amino acid sequence: CASSHPGQGSYEQYF. This chain joins TRBV12-3 or TRBV12-4 and TRBJ2-7; 9 nucleotides match TRBD1. There are 15 residues in the CDR3. Germline trimming cut 5 bases from V and 0 bases from J; bases unmatched to any gene: 5.

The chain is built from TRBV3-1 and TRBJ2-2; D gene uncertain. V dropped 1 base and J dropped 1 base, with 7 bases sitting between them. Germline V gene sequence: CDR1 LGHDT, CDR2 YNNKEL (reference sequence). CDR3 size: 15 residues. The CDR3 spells CASSQGYLNTGELFF. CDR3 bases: TGTGCCAGCAGCCAAGGTTACCTGAACACCGGGGAGCTGTTTTTT.

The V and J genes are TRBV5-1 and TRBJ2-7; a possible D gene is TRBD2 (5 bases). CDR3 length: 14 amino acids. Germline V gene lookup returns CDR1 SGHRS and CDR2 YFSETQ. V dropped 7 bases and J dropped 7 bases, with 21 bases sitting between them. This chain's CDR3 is CASHPETPREEQYF. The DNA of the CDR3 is TGCGCCAGCCACCCGGAGACGCCCCGGGAAGAGCAGTACTTC.

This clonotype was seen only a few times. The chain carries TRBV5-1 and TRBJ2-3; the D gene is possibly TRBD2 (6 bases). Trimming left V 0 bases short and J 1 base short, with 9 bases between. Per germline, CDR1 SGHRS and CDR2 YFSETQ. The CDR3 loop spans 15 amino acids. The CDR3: CASSLGGTRTDTQYF. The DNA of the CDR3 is TGCGCCAGCAGCTTGGGCGGGACCCGCACAGATACGCAGTATTTT.

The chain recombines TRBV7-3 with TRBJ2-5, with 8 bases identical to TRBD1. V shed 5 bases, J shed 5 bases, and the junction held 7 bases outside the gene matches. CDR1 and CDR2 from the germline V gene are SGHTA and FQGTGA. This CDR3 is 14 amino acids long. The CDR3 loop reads CASSATGGRETQYF. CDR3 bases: TGTGCCAGCAGCGCCACAGGGGGAAGGGAGACCCAGTACTTC.

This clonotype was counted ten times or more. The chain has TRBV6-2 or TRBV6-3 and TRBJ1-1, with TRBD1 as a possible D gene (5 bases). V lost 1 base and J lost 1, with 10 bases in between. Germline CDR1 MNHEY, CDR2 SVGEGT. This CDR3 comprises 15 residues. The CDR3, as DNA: TGTGCCAGCAGTTACTTTCAGGGCGCGAACACTGAAGCTTTCTTT. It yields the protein CASSYFQGANTEAFF.

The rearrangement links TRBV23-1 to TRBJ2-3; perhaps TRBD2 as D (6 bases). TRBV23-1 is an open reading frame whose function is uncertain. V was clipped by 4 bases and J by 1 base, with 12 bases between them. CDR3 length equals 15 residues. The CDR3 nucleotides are TGCGCCAGCAGTCCCGCGGGGAGAGGCACAGATACGCAGTATTTT. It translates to CASSPAGRGTDTQYF.

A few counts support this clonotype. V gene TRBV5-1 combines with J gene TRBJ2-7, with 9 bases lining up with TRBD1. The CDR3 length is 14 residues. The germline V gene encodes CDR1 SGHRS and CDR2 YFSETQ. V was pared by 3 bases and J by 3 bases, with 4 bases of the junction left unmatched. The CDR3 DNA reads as TGCGCCAGCAGCTCACAGACAGGGGGCTACGAGCAGTACTTC. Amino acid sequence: CASSSQTGGYEQYF.

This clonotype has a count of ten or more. CDR3 sequence reads: CAWSGGLGGENHYEQYF. DNA of the CDR3: TGTGCCTGGAGTGGGGGTCTTGGGGGGGAGAACCACTACGAGCAGTACTTC. The chain carries TRBV30 and TRBJ2-7, with 7 nucleotides matching TRBD2. In germline, CDR1 is GTSNPN, CDR2 SVGIG (reference sequence). V was pared by 1 base and J by 3 bases, with 15 bases of the junction left unmatched. The CDR3 is 17 residues long.

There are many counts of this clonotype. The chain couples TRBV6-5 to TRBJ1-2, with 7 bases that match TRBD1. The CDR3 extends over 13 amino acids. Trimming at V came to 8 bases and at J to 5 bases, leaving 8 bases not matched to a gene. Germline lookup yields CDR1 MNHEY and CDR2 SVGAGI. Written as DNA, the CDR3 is TGTGCCAGCTCGGGGACAGCTCTTTATGGCTACACCTTC. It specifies CASSGTALYGYTF.

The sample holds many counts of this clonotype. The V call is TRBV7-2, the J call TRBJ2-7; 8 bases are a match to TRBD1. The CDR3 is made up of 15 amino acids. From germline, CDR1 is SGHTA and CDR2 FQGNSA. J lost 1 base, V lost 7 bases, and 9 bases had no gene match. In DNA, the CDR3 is TGTGCCAGCACCCTGGACAGGGCGAGGTCCTACGAGCAGTACTTC. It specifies CASTLDRARSYEQYF.

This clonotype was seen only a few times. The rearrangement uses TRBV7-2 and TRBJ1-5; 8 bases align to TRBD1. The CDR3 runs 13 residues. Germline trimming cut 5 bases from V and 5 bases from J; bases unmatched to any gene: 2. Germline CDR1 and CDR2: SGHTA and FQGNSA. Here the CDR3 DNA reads TGTGCCAGCAGCCCACAGGGGGATCAGCCCCAGCATTTT. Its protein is CASSPQGDQPQHF.

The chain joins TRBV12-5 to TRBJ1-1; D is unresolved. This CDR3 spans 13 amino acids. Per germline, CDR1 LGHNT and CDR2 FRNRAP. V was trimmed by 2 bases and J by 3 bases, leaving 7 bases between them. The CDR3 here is CASGLREHTEAFF. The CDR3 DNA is TGTGCTAGTGGTTTGCGGGAGCACACTGAAGCTTTCTTT.